This section outlines one TCR beta chain sequence together with its context. Its antigen is not identified. The assay was immunoSEQ multiplex PCR, and TCRdb's table has in-frame clones only and misses some. The data show 91,000 or so clones, around 86% seen once. Unmatched junction bases numbered 6, after V lost 5 bases and J lost 4 bases. This CDR3 is built from 14 residues. Germline CDR1 ENHRY, CDR2 SYGVKD. This sample stems from a study of OX40 agonist ivuxolimab in advanced cancers. As for the study in general: Ivuxolimab, which patients received intravenously every 2 weeks, was dosed at 0.01 to 10 mg/kg.

Study-wide results and caveats: Within 6 weeks, CD4+ and CD8+ blood T cells expanded clonally at 0.1 to 3.0 mg/kg. In the 0.1-3.0 mg/kg groups, partial responders showed among the lowest expansion.

The source of this sequence is an adult with an advanced solid tumor such as melanoma, head and neck, liver or kidney cancer. This chain links TRBV10-3 with TRBJ2-7; 9 bases line up with TRBD1. The sample in question was CD4+ or CD8+ T cells sorted from blood, obtained in a trial of the OX40 agonist ivuxolimab. The CDR3 DNA sequence: TGTGCCATCAGTACAGGACAGGGGACGTACGAGCAGTACTTC. This translates into CAISTGQGTYEQYF.